A selection of T cell receptor beta chains follows, all from one sample in a study of cytomegalovirus exposure and HLA in healthy donors. TCRdb keeps only in-frame clones here, not all; method: immunoSEQ multiplex PCR. Of roughly 190,000 clones listed, around 82% are singletons. Sequenced: PBMCs. The receptors were gathered from a man aged 18 to 29 in good health and CMV-seronegative. CDR3s include the opening cysteine and the closing phenylalanine or tryptophan. The order of the fields is J gene, D gene, clone size, V gene, CDR3 DNA, CDR3 protein. A D gene is named only where the DNA matches it firmly. The size field is filled for only some rows; it gives once, few, many or a size class.

TRBJ2-1 | TRBD2 | - | TRBV10-2 | TGCGCCAGTATCCTCAACCTACAGACTAGCGGGGGCCATGAGCAGTTCTTC | CASILNLQTSGGHEQFF
TRBJ1-4 | - | few | TRBV19 | TGTGCCAGTCGTTCCTACCTCCCGAAACTGTTTTTT | CASRSYLPKLFF
TRBJ2-1 | - | - | TRBV7-9 | TGTGCCAGCAGCTTGGGAAGGGAGGGCAGGGGCAATGAGCAGTTCTTC | CASSLGREGRGNEQFF
TRBJ1-6 | - | - | TRBV6-5 | TGTGCCAGCAGTCCGGGACTACGGAATTCACCCCTCCACTTT | CASSPGLRNSPLHF
TRBJ2-1 | TRBD2 | few | TRBV19 | TGTGCCAGTTCACTAGCGGGAGTTGGTAATGAGCAGTTCTTC | CASSLAGVGNEQFF
TRBJ1-5 | TRBD1 | - | TRBV28 | TGTGCCAGCAGTTTATCCGGACAGGGGCCTGTTCAGCCCCAGCATTTT | CASSLSGQGPVQPQHF
TRBJ2-7 | - | - | TRBV27 | TGTGCCAGCAGTTTCGACTCTCTCTACGAGCAGTACTTC | CASSFDSLYEQYF
TRBJ1-6 | - | - | TRBV7-9 | TGTGCCAGCAGCTTCGTCTCGGGAAATTATAATTCACCCCTCCACTTT | CASSFVSGNYNSPLHF
TRBJ1-2 | - | - | TRBV5-4 | TGTGCCAGCAGCTTGAGAGGGTATGGCTACACCTTC | CASSLRGYGYTF
TRBJ2-1 | - | - | TRBV15 | TGTGCCACCAGCGGTGGCGGTTTGGGCTACAATGAGCAGTTCTTC | CATSGGGLGYNEQFF
TRBJ1-4 | - | once | TRBV30 | TGTGCCTGGAGTAAGGGGCGCATAACAGGCGCAACTAATGAAAAACTGTTTTTT | CAWSKGRITGATNEKLFF
TRBJ2-7 | TRBD1 | once | TRBV6-5 | TGTGCCAGCACACGGACAGGGACGGACGAGCAGTACTTC | CASTRTGTDEQYF
TRBJ2-5 | TRBD2 | - | TRBV6-6 | TGTGCCAGCAGTTCCCGGGGACTAAACCAAGAGACCCAGTACTTC | CASSSRGLNQETQYF
TRBJ1-4 | TRBD1 | - | TRBV7-9 | TGTGCCAGCAGCCGCCCCGGGACAGTTAATGAAAAACTGTTTTTT | CASSRPGTVNEKLFF
TRBJ1-5 | - | - | TRBV19 | TGTGCCAGTAGTGGCGGGGCTAGCAATCAGCCCCAGCATTTT | CASSGGASNQPQHF
TRBJ1-4 | TRBD1 | - | TRBV18 | TGTGCCAGCTCCCCACGACAGGGCCCTAATGAAAAACTGTTTTTT | CASSPRQGPNEKLFF
TRBJ2-7 | TRBD1 | - | TRBV5-1 | TGCGCCAGCAGCTGGGGGACAGACCGAAACGAGCAGTACTTC | CASSWGTDRNEQYF
TRBJ1-5 | TRBD1 | once | TRBV28 | TGTGCCAGCAGTCGGGACAGTTTTAGCAATCAGCCCCAGCATTTT | CASSRDSFSNQPQHF
TRBJ2-7 | TRBD2 | - | TRBV7-2 | TGTGCCAGCAGCTTACCGAGGGTAGCGGGGGCCCCCAGCTCCTACGAGCAGTACTTC | CASSLPRVAGAPSSYEQYF
TRBJ2-5 | TRBD2 | - | TRBV27 | TGTGCCAGCAGTTTCAGACTAGCGGGGGGGAGGGAGACCCAGTACTTC | CASSFRLAGGRETQYF
TRBJ2-1 | - | - | TRBV29-1 | TGCAGCGTTCCGGACAGCTTCTTTTTTAAATACAATGAGCAGTTCTTC | CSVPDSFFFKYNEQFF
TRBJ2-7 | TRBD2 | - | TRBV4-1 | TGCGCCAGCAGCCAAAGGGAGGGGAGCTCCTACGAGCAGTACTTC | CASSQREGSSYEQYF
TRBJ2-1 | TRBD1 | - | TRBV11-3 | TGTGCCAGCAGCTTAGAAGGGACAGGGGCCAATGAGCAGTTCTTC | CASSLEGTGANEQFF
TRBJ2-1 | - | once | TRBV4-2 | TGTGCCAGCAGCCAGGCTCTATTGGGGGGACGGTTCTTC | CASSQALLGGRFF
TRBJ1-1 | TRBD1 | - | TRBV6-5 | TGTGCCAGCAGTCCGAACAGGGGGAGCACTGAAGCTTTCTTT | CASSPNRGSTEAFF
TRBJ1-1 | TRBD1 | - | TRBV2 | TGTGCCAGCAGTGTATGGGACAGGGAAACTGAAGCTTTCTTT | CASSVWDRETEAFF
TRBJ2-2 | TRBD2 | - | TRBV7-8 | TGTGCCAGCAGCTTTGGGGGGGGAGCCACCGGGGAGCTGTTTTTT | CASSFGGGATGELFF
TRBJ2-1 | TRBD2 | once | TRBV9 | TGTGCCAGCAGCGTGAGCGGGGGCTACAATGAGCAGTTCTTC | CASSVSGGYNEQFF
TRBJ1-1 | - | - | TRBV19 | TGTGCCAGCCGTTTGGGGGGGAGCACTGAAGCTTTCTTT | CASRLGGSTEAFF
TRBJ1-5 | - | - | TRBV6-6 | TGTGCCAGCAGTTACTCGGGCAGGGGAAGAGACCAGCCCCAGCATTTT | CASSYSGRGRDQPQHF
TRBJ1-5 | TRBD1 | few | TRBV2 | TGTGCCAGCAAGCCCGGGACAGGGGGCAATCAGCCCCAGCATTTT | CASKPGTGGNQPQHF
TRBJ1-1 | TRBD1 | - | TRBV5-1 | TGCGCCAGCAGCGACACCGGGACAGGGCTCATGAACACTGAAGCTTTCTTT | CASSDTGTGLMNTEAFF
TRBJ2-1 | TRBD2 | - | TRBV14 | TGTGCCAGCAGCGGTCTGTATCGGCGGGGGGGTTCCTACAATGAGCAGTTCTTC | CASSGLYRRGGSYNEQFF
TRBJ2-7 | TRBD2 | once | TRBV4-3 | TGCGCCAGCAGCTCCGGACTAGCGGGGATGTACGAGCAGTACTTC | CASSSGLAGMYEQYF
TRBJ1-2 | - | - | TRBV5-4 | TGTGCCAGCAGCTTGGGACCCGGACAATCTAACTATGGCTACACCTTC | CASSLGPGQSNYGYTF
TRBJ2-7 | - | - | TRBV7-2 | TGTGCCAGCAGCATATGGGACAACTCCTACGAGCAGTACTTC | CASSIWDNSYEQYF
TRBJ1-1 | - | - | TRBV5-1 | TGCGCCAGCAGCTTGGACGCCAGGGGCACTGAAGCTTTCTTT | CASSLDARGTEAFF
TRBJ2-7 | TRBD1 | - | TRBV6-5 | TGTGCCAGCAGCCCAACAAGGGGGCGCATCGAGCAGTACTTC | CASSPTRGRIEQYF
TRBJ2-3 | - | - | TRBV28 | TGTGCCAGCAAACCTGCGAATAGCGGTGCGGATACGCAGTATTTT | CASKPANSGADTQYF
TRBJ1-2 | TRBD1 | - | TRBV5-4 | TGTGCCAGCAGCTGGGGGGACAGGGAGGACTATGGCTACACCTTC | CASSWGDREDYGYTF
TRBJ2-5 | - | - | TRBV7-2 | TGTGCCAGCAGCCTGGCTAGTGGTCTGGAGACCCAGTACTTC | CASSLASGLETQYF
TRBJ2-5 | TRBD1 | - | TRBV28 | TGTGCCAGCAGTTTGCGAGCCACAGGGGGTTCGGAGACCCAGTACTTC | CASSLRATGGSETQYF
TRBJ2-7 | TRBD2 | - | TRBV11-1 | TGTGCCAGCAGCTTTAGGCTAGCGGGCGAATCCTCCTACGAGCAGTACTTC | CASSFRLAGESSYEQYF
TRBJ2-3 | - | - | TRBV9 | TGTGCCAGCAGCGTAGTGGCGGGCAGATCCACAGATACGCAGTATTTT | CASSVVAGRSTDTQYF
TRBJ2-1 | TRBD2 | - | TRBV5-1 | TGCGCCAGCAGCTTGGGACTAGCGGGGGTCTACAATGAGCAGTTCTTC | CASSLGLAGVYNEQFF
TRBJ2-1 | - | - | TRBV29-1 | TGCAGCGTTGAAGGATGGATGGACTCCTACGATGAGCAGTTCTTC | CSVEGWMDSYDEQFF
TRBJ2-5 | TRBD1 | - | TRBV28 | TGTGCCAGCAGCCCCCTACAGGGGCGCGCGACCCAGTACTTC | CASSPLQGRATQYF